Listed here is a single T cell receptor beta chain. Which antigen it targets is not known. It has no much larger one-base neighbor in the sample; base qualities were not kept. The cohort was made up of 500 to 800 healthy bone marrow donors. All cohort members were sampled while nominally healthy, although unrecorded immune exposures were likely present. The donor tested CMV seropositive, placing the donor among the approximately 290 seropositive members of the cohort. Every donor gave a peripheral blood sample, and the peripheral blood mononuclear cells from that sample were used for TCR beta sequencing. The Qiagen DNeasy Blood Extraction Kit was used to extract genomic DNA from the blood cell samples. The sample originates from a study of cytomegalovirus exposure and HLA in healthy donors (dated 2017 in TCRdb). At the level of the whole study: An earlier analysis of several hundred of the donors reported approximately 270 Gb of sequence data and some 120 million unique TCR beta sequences from 190 million or so T cells. An early release covering roughly 640 HLA-typed donors comprised 250 to 350 gigabases of sequencing data and around 80 million unique TCR sequences. Of the 398 genotyped donors, approximately 83% fell in the genetic ancestry cluster associated with self-reported Caucasian donors. The aim of the study was to test whether cataloging public T cell receptors could identify signatures of past pathogen exposure. The study used immunosequencing to profile the T cell repertoires of several hundred subjects and linked those repertoires to cytomegalovirus serostatus. A separate validation cohort of 100 to 150 different subjects was used in addition to the 666-subject first cohort. The study combined high-throughput TCR immunosequencing, statistical association of individual TCRs with disease status, and machine learning to predict cytomegalovirus infection status. A later analysis re-examined previously published TCR beta repertoires from more than 550 donors and added high-resolution HLA genotyping to investigate patterns of TCR occurrence. The later analysis used no new phenotypic data to find candidate immune exposures, relying instead on TCR beta sequences and their occurrence across donors. An earlier analysis of some 600 of the donors applied high-throughput TCR beta sequencing to assess whether each TCR beta V gene segment acted as functional or pseudogenic. Donor age, sex, ethnicity and CMV serostatus were compiled alongside the repertoire data. In a later genetic analysis, genome-wide SNP genotypes for about three fifths of the roughly 670 donors were used, and that subset was treated as a discovery cohort. All discovery cohort repertoires had been generated using a single sequencing platform. Both class I and class II loci were covered by HLA typing, at four-digit resolution. Typing coverage varied by locus: roughly 620-630 donors for A, B, C, DRB1 and DQB1; about 520 for DQA1; over 600 for DPA1; approximately 470 for DPB1. About 5 DR-DQ haplotypes were handled as single units for association and clustering, since linkage in the cohort was strong. Across 398 genotyped donors of the cohort, an average of about 220,000 unique TCR beta nucleotide sequences per donor were sequenced, and approximately 17% of those sequences were non-productive.

Library preparation used the immunoSEQ multiplex PCR assay. The multiplex PCR relied on a mix of 60 forward primers for TCR Vbeta segments and 13 reverse primers for TCR Jbeta segments. A multiplex PCR assay on genomic DNA amplified the CDR3 region of rearranged TCR beta genes. The Illumina HiSeq System was used to sequence the amplified TCR beta libraries as 87-base-pair reads. The paper's data handling went like this. Across the roughly 640 repertoires, a later analysis counted some 81 million unique TCR beta chains, roughly 11 million of which were shared by at least two donors. A nearest-neighbor algorithm error-corrected the raw reads and collapsed the reads into unique sequences, merging closely related sequences to remove PCR and sequencing errors. To assign V, D and J gene segments, CDR3 sequences were aligned to IMGT reference sequences. For a sequence to be retained, a match of at least six nucleotides was required to both a V gene segment and a J gene segment. Rearrangements were called productive when the CDR3 lacked stop codons and stayed in frame with V and J; all others were non-productive. Following IMGT convention, CDR3 was defined as the stretch from the second conserved V-encoded cysteine to the conserved J-encoded phenylalanine. In an earlier analysis of some 550 of the donors, sequences lacking an unambiguous match to a single V gene segment were excluded. An earlier analysis of several hundred of the donors called V segments functional above 56.7% productive rearrangements and segregating when the between-donor standard deviation exceeded 5%. To diagnose cytomegalovirus status from the catalog of TCR beta chain sequences, a statistical classification framework was built. V and J gene assignment, in a later analysis, came from comparing TCR nucleotide sequences with IMGT/GENE-DB human TR gene sequences. The TCRdist pipeline was used in a later analysis to assign CDR3 sequences and most-parsimonious VDJ recombination scenarios. A later analysis defined each TCR beta chain by its CDR3 amino acid sequence plus V-gene family, and excluded reads lacking a unique V-gene family. A later analysis removed several hundred highly shared, low-generation-probability nucleotide sequences to deal with suspected cross-contamination and a sequencing artifact. In a later analysis, a clonal expansion index was calculated for each public chain from normalized within-repertoire ranks of inferred template counts. Generation probabilities in a later analysis came from a VDJ recombination model fitted to out-of-frame rearrangements, and those results were checked against IGoR. A later analysis scored TCR-TCR, TCR-HLA and TCR-CMV co-occurrence with hypergeometric tests, applying a repertoire-size bias correction to TCR pairs. To estimate false discovery rates, a later analysis permuted the HLA or CMV assignments 20 times. In a later analysis, co-occurring TCRs were grouped using DBSCAN, with TCRdist sequence similarity added in when clustering inside HLA-allele-positive subsets. Repertoires with fewer than 30,000 or more than 120,000 public chains, plus five repertoires with anomalous nucleotide sharing, were excluded from co-occurrence clustering. The table comes from immuneACCESS by way of TCRdb, which keeps in-frame sequences with V and J called. Part of the clones is missing from these tables; in studies checked, under half for an unresolved V gene and the rest for unknown reasons. V, J and clone size reflect that table, while D and trimming were determined from the DNA. The sample table records roughly 150,000 clones; about two thirds of these occur just once. About 10% of the sample lies in the top ten.

The V and J ends are trimmed by 3 bases and 6 bases, leaving 17 bases between them. From a lookup of the germline V gene, CDR1 and CDR2 are KGHSH and LQKENI. The CDR3 numbers 15 residues from cysteine through phenylalanine. The only DNA kept is the CDR3, 45 bases in frame from the first base. Findings and caveats that apply to the study as a whole: Broadly in line with IMGT annotations, most TCR beta V segments showed up in productive rearrangements about 87% or about 30% of the time in an earlier analysis of 587 of the donors. A group of highly shared sequence variants was considered likely to be a technical artifact of the sequencing pipeline. The classifier was reported to diagnose cytomegalovirus status with high specificity and sensitivity in both the original cohort and the validation cohort. Because counts were too low, 15 to 20 rarely observed V segments, including chromosome 9 orphons, were excluded from the earlier analysis of under 650 of the donors. Sequencing depth was assumed to be roughly uniform across donors in the presence/absence analyses, though that assumption may not hold. Because some donors lacked HLA typing at each locus, the association tests relied only on the typed subset. V-gene and J-gene trimming of TCR beta chains was associated with a missense DCLRE1C variant in a later genetic analysis, and the association was replicated in an independent cohort. A further reported finding was that TCR beta sequences accurately predicted the HLA-A and HLA-B alleles for most subjects in the first cohort. Some IMGT-functional V segments, including TRBV6-2 and TRBV6-3, could not be distinguished by the 87-base-pair reads and were therefore excluded. Correlated functional status among segregating V segments might reflect linkage disequilibrium, but an unknown experimental factor could not be ruled out. A later analysis found that TCR association rates varied across HLA loci, with DRB1 alleles showing the most associated TCRs and HLA-C alleles the fewest. For the cohort, immune exposure information was limited to CMV serostatus. Assigning TCR associations to individual alleles was difficult when HLA alleles, especially DR and DQ, strongly co-occurred. A few of the identified cytomegalovirus-associated TCR beta chains were confirmed in vitro to be specific for cytomegalovirus antigens. A later genetic analysis reported fewer N-insertions in productive TCRs among donors in an Asian-associated ancestry cluster than the roughly 670-donor mean. Specific HLA alleles were associated with 16,951 TCR beta sequences at a false discovery rate of 0.05 in a later analysis. This cohort had only TCR beta chains sequenced, and the lack of alpha or paired-chain data limited which features could be detected. A later analysis reported that several top co-occurrence clusters appeared linked to parvovirus B19, influenza, CMV and Epstein-Barr virus. Compared with equally common non-associated chains, HLA-associated TCR beta chains in a later analysis were more clonally expanded and had lower generation probabilities. Most TCR sequences were seen in very few donors, while some public TCRs were found in many individuals. The study gave a list of about 170 TCR beta chains associated with cytomegalovirus. It was suggested by the authors that the approach could potentially be generalized to other disease states and immunological phenotypes. Most CMV-associated TCR beta chains appeared to be HLA-restricted in a later analysis, and the HLA associations seemed to be driven largely by CMV exposure.

Material for sequencing was PBMCs. The rearrangement combines TRBV18 with TRBJ1-1; the D gene remains uncertain. This sequence originates from a man aged 25 to 40 in good health and CMV-seropositive. The DNA sequence is as follows: TGTGCCAGCTCACCTTTTAGGTCCGAGAGCGCTGAAGCTTTCTTT. Translated, this is CASSPFRSESAEAFF.